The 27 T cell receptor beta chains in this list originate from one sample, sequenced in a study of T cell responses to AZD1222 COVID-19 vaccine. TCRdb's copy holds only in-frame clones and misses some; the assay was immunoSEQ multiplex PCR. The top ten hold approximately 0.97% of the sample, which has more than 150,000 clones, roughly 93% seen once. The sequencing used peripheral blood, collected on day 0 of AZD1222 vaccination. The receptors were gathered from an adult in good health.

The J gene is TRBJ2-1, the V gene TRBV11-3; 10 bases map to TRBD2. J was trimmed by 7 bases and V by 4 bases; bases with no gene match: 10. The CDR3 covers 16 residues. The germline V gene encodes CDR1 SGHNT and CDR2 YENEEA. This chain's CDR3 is CASSSHLAGAGNEQFF. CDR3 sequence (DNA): TGTGCCAGCAGCTCCCACCTAGCGGGGGCAGGGAATGAGCAGTTCTTC.

CDR3 in DNA: TGTGCCACCCAGGGGGAAACTAATGAAAAACTGTTTTTT. Encoded protein: CATQGETNEKLFF. V is TRBV28 and J is TRBJ1-4; 7 nucleotides agree with TRBD1. Germline V gene data show CDR1 as MDHEN and CDR2 as SYDVKM. Trimming cost V 10 bases and J 1 base; bases outside gene matches: 3. The CDR3 sequence is 13 residues long.

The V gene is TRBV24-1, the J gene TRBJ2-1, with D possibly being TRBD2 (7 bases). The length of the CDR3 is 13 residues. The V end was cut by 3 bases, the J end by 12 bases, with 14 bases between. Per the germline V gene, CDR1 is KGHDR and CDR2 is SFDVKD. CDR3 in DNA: TGTGCCACCAGTGATGGGGGGCGCGGGGGGCAGTTCTTC. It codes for CATSDGGRGGQFF.

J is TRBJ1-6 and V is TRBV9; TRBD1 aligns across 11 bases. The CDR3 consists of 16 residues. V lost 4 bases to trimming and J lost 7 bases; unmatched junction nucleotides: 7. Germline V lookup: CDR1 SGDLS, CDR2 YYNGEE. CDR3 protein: CASSPEGQGENSPLHF. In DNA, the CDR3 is TGTGCCAGCAGCCCAGAGGGACAGGGGGAGAATTCACCCCTCCACTTT.

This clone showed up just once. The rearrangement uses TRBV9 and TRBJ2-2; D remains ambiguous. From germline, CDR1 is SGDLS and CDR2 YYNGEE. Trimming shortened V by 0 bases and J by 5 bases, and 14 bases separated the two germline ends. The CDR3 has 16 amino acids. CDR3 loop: CASSVELHVSTGELFF. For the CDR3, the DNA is TGTGCCAGCAGCGTAGAGCTCCACGTATCTACCGGGGAGCTGTTTTTT.

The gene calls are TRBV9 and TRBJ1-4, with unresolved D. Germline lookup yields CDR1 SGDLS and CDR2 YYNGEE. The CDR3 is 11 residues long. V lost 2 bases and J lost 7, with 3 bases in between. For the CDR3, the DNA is TGTGCCAGCAGCGTGGGTGAAAAACTGTTTTTT. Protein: CASSVGEKLFF.

The DNA for the CDR3 is TGTGCCAGCAGCCCTCGGACTAGCACCTACAATGAGCAGTTCTTC. It is translated as CASSPRTSTYNEQFF. The chain links TRBV7-8 to TRBJ2-1; 8 positions agree with TRBD2. J gave up 2 bases and V 5 bases, and 5 bases lay outside the gene matches. Germline V gives CDR1 SGHVS, CDR2 FQNEAQ. The CDR3 extends over 15 amino acids.

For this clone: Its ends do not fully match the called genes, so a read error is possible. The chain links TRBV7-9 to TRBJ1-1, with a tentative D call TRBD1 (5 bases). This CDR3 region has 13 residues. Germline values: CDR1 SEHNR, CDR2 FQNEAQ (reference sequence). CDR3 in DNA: TGTGCCGACCAACAGGCTCCGAACGCTGAAGCTTTCTTT. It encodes CADQQAPNAEAFF.

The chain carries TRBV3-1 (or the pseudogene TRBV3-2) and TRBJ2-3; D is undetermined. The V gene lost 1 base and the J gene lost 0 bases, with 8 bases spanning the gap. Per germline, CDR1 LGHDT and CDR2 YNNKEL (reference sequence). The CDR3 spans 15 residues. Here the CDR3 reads CASSQGFASTDTQYF. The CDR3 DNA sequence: TGTGCCAGCAGCCAAGGATTCGCGAGCACAGATACGCAGTATTTT.

The CDR3 nucleotides read TGTGCCAGCAGCTTTCAGAGCACAGATACGCAGTATTTT. Protein: CASSFQSTDTQYF. This sequence joins TRBV5-6 and TRBJ2-3; D unresolved. Germline V CDR1 and CDR2: SGHDT, YYEEEE. Trimming removed 2 bases from V and 0 bases from J, with 4 bases in between. CDR3 length: 13 amino acids.

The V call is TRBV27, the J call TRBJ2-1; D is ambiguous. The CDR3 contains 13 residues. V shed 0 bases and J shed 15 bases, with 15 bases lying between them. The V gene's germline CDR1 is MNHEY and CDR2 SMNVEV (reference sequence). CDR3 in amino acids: CASSLSRPTKRFF. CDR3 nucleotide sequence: TGTGCCAGCAGTTTATCTCGGCCCACAAAACGGTTCTTC.

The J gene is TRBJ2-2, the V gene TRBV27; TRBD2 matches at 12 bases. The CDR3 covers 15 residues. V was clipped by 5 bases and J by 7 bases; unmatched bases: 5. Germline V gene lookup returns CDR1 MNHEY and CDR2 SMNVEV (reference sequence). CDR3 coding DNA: TGTGCCAGCAGTACCGGACTAGCGGGACTCGGGGAGCTGTTTTTT. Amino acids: CASSTGLAGLGELFF.

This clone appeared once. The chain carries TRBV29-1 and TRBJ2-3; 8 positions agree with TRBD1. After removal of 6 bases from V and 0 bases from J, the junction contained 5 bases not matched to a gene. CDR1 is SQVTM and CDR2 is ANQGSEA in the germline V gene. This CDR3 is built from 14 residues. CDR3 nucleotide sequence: TGCAGCGTCCAGACAGGGGTGAGCACAGATACGCAGTATTTT. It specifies CSVQTGVSTDTQYF.

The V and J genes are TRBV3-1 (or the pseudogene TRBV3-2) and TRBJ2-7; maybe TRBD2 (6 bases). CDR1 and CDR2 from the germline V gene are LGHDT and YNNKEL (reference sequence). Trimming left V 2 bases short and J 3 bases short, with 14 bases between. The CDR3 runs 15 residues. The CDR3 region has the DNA TGTGCCAGCAGCCAATTCGTCGGGCGGGGCTACGAGCAGTACTTC. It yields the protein CASSQFVGRGYEQYF.

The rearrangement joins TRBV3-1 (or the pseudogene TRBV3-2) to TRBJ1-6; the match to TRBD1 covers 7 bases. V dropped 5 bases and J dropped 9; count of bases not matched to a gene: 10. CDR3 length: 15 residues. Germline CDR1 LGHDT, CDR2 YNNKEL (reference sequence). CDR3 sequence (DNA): TGTGCCAGCAGCGATGGACCAAACAGGGGTTCACCCCTCCACTTT. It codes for CASSDGPNRGSPLHF.

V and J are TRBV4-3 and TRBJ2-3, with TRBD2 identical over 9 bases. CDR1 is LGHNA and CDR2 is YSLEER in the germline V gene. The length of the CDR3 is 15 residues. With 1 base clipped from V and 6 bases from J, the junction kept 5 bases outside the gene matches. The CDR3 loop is CASSQVQRGADTQYF. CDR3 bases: TGCGCCAGCAGCCAAGTTCAGCGGGGGGCCGATACGCAGTATTTT.

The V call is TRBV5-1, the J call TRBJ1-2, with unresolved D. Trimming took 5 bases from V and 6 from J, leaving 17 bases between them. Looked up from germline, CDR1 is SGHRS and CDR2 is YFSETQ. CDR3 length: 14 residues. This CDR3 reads CASRFEIISDGYTF. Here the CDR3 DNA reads TGCGCCAGCAGGTTCGAAATTATAAGCGATGGCTACACCTTC.

For the CDR3, the DNA is TGTGCCAGCAGTAAGGACGGGGGGGCTAGCTACGAGCAGTACTTC. As protein: CASSKDGGASYEQYF. The V and J genes are TRBV27 and TRBJ2-7, with 8 bases identical to TRBD2. CDR1 is MNHEY, CDR2 SMNVEV, per germline (reference sequence). Trimming at V came to 5 bases and at J to 3 bases, leaving 9 bases not matched to a gene. The CDR3 has 15 residues.

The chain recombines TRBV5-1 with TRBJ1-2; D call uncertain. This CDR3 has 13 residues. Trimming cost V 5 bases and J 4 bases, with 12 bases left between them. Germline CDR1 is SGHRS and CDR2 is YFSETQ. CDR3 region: CASSLEGVYGYTF. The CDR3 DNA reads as TGCGCCAGCAGTCTCGAGGGCGTCTATGGCTACACCTTC. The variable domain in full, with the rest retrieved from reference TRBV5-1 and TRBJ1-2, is KAGVTQTPRYLIKTRGQQVTLSCSPISGHRSVSWYQQTPGQGLQFLFEYFSETQRNKGNFPGRFSGRQFSNSRSEMNVSTLELGDSALYLCASSLEGVYGYTFGSGTRLTVV.

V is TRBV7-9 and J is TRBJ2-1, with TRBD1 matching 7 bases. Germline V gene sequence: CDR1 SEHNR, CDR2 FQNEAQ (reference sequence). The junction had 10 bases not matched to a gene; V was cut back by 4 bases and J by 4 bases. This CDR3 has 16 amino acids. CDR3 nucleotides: TGTGCCAGCAGCTCAGGGGGACCACCATCTTACAATGAGCAGTTCTTC. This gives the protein CASSSGGPPSYNEQFF.

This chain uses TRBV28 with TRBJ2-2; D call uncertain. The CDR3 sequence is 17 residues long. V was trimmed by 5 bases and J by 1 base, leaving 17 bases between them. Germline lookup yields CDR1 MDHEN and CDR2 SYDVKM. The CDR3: CASSPLETGKNTGELFF. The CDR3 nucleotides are TGTGCCAGCAGTCCACTCGAGACTGGAAAGAACACCGGGGAGCTGTTTTTT.

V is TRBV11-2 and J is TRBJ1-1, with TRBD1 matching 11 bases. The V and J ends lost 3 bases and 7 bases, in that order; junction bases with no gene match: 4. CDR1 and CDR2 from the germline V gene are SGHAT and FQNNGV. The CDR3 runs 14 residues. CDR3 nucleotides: TGTGCCAGCAGCTTTGGGACAGGGGGGAGTGAAGCTTTCTTT. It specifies CASSFGTGGSEAFF.

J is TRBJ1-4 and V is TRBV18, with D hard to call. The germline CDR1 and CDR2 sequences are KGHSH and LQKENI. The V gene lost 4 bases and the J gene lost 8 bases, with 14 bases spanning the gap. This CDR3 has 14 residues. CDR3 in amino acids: CASSQSGGAEKLFF. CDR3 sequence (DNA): TGTGCCAGCTCACAATCCGGCGGAGCAGAAAAACTGTTTTTT.

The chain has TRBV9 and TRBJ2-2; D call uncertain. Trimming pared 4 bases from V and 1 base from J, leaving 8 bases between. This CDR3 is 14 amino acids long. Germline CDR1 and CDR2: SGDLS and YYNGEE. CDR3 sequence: CASSPLLNTGELFF. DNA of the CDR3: TGTGCCAGCAGCCCCCTATTGAACACCGGGGAGCTGTTTTTT. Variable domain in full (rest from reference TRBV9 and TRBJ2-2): DSGVTQTPKHLITATGQRVTLRCSPRSGDLSVYWYQQSLDQGLQFLIQYYNGEERAKGNILERFSAQQFPDLHSELNLSSLELGDSALYFCASSPLLNTGELFFGEGSRLTVL.

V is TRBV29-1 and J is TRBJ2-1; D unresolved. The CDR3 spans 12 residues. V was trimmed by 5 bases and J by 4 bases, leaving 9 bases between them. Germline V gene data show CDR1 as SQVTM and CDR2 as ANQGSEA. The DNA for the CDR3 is TGCAGCGTTACCGCTGGATACAATGAGCAGTTCTTC. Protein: CSVTAGYNEQFF.

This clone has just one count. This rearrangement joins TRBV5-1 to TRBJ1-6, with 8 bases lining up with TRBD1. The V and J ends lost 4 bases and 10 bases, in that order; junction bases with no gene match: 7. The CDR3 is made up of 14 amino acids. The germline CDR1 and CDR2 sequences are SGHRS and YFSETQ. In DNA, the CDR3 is TGCGCCAGCAGCCGGACAGGGTTTGAGTCACCCCTCCACTTT. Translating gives CASSRTGFESPLHF.

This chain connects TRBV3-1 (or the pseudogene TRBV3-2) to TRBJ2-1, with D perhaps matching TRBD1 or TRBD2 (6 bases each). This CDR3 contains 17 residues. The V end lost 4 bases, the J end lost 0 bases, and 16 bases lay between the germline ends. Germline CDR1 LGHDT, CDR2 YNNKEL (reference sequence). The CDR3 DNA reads TGTGCCAGCAGCCGCCGGCCCGGGGGCTCCTCCTACAATGAGCAGTTCTTC. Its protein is CASSRRPGGSSYNEQFF.